Shown below are 7 T cell receptor beta chains from a single sample sequenced in a study of blood T cell repertoires in COVID-19. The data were produced by immunoSEQ multiplex PCR, yet TCRdb's version contains in-frame clones alone and is incomplete. This sample has roughly 39,000 clones, with over 80% found just once. The sequencing input was peripheral blood. These receptors were taken from a man aged 50-59 years with active or convalescent COVID-19.

The chain is built from TRBV18 and TRBJ1-2, with 8 bases aligning to TRBD1. Germline V CDR1 and CDR2: KGHSH, LQKENI. Trimming removed 5 bases from V and 2 bases from J; junction bases left unmatched: 4. The CDR3 has 14 residues. As DNA, the CDR3 is TGTGCCAGCTCAGGGACAGGCGTCAACTATGGCTACACCTTC. It specifies CASSGTGVNYGYTF.

The chain recombines TRBV28 with TRBJ2-1, with 11 bases identical to TRBD2. V was clipped by 7 bases and J by 9 bases; unmatched bases: 11. Germline V gene sequence: CDR1 MDHEN, CDR2 SYDVKM. The CDR3 loop spans 15 amino acids. The CDR3 coding sequence is TGTGCCAGCACCTCCTTCGCTAGCGGGAGGTTTGAGCAGTTCTTC. This translates into CASTSFASGRFEQFF.

V gene TRBV24-1 combines with J gene TRBJ2-2; 10 nucleotides agree with TRBD2. The V gene end was trimmed by 1 base and the J gene end by 1 base; junction bases not matched to a gene: 5. The CDR3 consists of 18 residues. Germline values: CDR1 KGHDR, CDR2 SFDVKD. In DNA form, the CDR3 reads TGTGCCACCAGTGATTTAGGAGCGGGAGGGTTGAACACCGGGGAGCTGTTTTTT. Protein product: CATSDLGAGGLNTGELFF.

J is TRBJ2-1 and V is TRBV18, with 7 bases identical to TRBD1. CDR1 is KGHSH and CDR2 is LQKENI in the germline V gene. The CDR3 consists of 15 residues. The trim removed 1 base at V and 4 bases at J, leaving 4 bases unmatched. CDR3 sequence: CASSPLRQGYNEQFF. The CDR3 DNA is TGTGCCAGCTCACCACTGAGACAGGGATACAATGAGCAGTTCTTC.

The J gene is TRBJ1-3, the V gene TRBV6-5, with D uncertain. The CDR3 is 15 amino acids. Trimming stripped 6 bases from V and 0 bases from J, with 12 bases between. CDR1 is MNHEY and CDR2 is SVGAGI in the germline V gene. CDR3 DNA: TGTGCCAGCAGCAACACGGGTTCCTCTGGAAACACCATATATTTT. Amino acid sequence: CASSNTGSSGNTIYF.

The CDR3 nucleotides are TGTGCCAGCAGCCAAGGACAGGGACATGGCTACACCTTC. The encoded protein is CASSQGQGHGYTF. V and J are TRBV28 and TRBJ1-2, with TRBD1 matching 8 bases. This CDR3 contains 13 residues. J lost 6 bases, V lost 6 bases, and 6 bases had no gene match. The germline V gene has CDR1 MDHEN and CDR2 SYDVKM.

The V call is TRBV7-2, the J call TRBJ1-5; D gene unclear. Looked up from germline, CDR1 is SGHTA and CDR2 is FQGNSA. Trimming cost V 0 bases and J 5 bases, with 8 bases left between them. The CDR3 loop spans 14 amino acids. The CDR3: CASSLAPEDQPQHF. The CDR3 bases are TGTGCCAGCAGCTTAGCGCCTGAGGATCAGCCCCAGCATTTT.